This TCR beta chain was sequenced for a study of cytomegalovirus exposure and HLA in healthy donors. Findings and limits, study-wide: A classifier reportedly called cytomegalovirus status with high sensitivity and specificity.

Germline V CDR1 and CDR2: MNHEY, SMNVEV (reference sequence). With V trimmed by 5 bases and J by 3 bases, 10 bases remained unmatched. This CDR3 contains 17 residues. Comments on this clone: Antigen unknown.

Profiling relied on immunoSEQ multiplex PCR, and the TCRdb table lists in-frame clones only, not all of them. The top ten hold 1.2% to 1.5% of the sample, which has 100,000 to 150,000 clones, more than 70% seen once. The material sequenced was PBMCs. The clonotype comes from a man aged 30 to 45 in good health and CMV-seronegative. This sequence joins TRBV27 and TRBJ1-3, with TRBD1 matching over 10 bases. The CDR3 spells CASSATGGFSFGNTIYF. Written as DNA, the CDR3 is TGTGCCAGCAGTGCGACAGGGGGCTTTTCTTTTGGAAACACCATATATTTT.